A selection of T cell receptor beta chains follows, all from one sample in a study of T-cell reconstitution after alpha-beta-depleted transplantation in children. TCRdb itself ran the PCR reads through MiXCR, one entry per CDR3 protein. The data show approximately 630,000 distinct CDR3 sequences, about an eighth seen once. The source material was PBMCs, sampled before TCRalphabeta/CD19-depleted stem cell transplant. Every receptor here comes from a girl aged 2 to 9 with congenital amegakaryocytic thrombocytopenia, due to receive a stem cell transplant. Both conserved end residues are part of each CDR3. Fields, in order: CDR3 protein, CDR3 DNA, J gene, V gene, D gene, clone size. A D gene is named only where the DNA matches it firmly. Some rows have no size entry. The others give once, few or many, or a class for an expanded clone.

CDR3 protein: CASSLSGALNF
CDR3 DNA: TGTGCCAGCAGCTTGAGCGGGGCTCTGAATTTT
J gene: TRBJ2-3
V gene: TRBV5-6
D gene: TRBD2
clone size: few

CDR3 protein: CASSPPHLTYEQYF
CDR3 DNA: TGTGCCAGCAGTCCGCCTCACCTTACCTACGAGCAGTACTTC
J gene: TRBJ2-7
V gene: TRBV27
D gene: NA
clone size: many

CDR3 protein: CASSFGINQPQHF
CDR3 DNA: TGTGCCAGCAGCTTCGGGATAAATCAGCCCCAGCATTTT
J gene: TRBJ1-5
V gene: TRBV7-6
D gene: NA
clone size: NA

CDR3 protein: CASSLRGGSGANVLTF
CDR3 DNA: TGTGCCAGCAGCTTGAGGGGCGGTTCTGGGGCCAACGTCCTGACTTTC
J gene: TRBJ2-6
V gene: TRBV11-2
D gene: NA
clone size: few

CDR3 protein: CASNQAGTNTGELFF
CDR3 DNA: TGCGCCAGCAATCAAGCGGGTACGAACACCGGGGAGCTGTTTTTT
J gene: TRBJ2-2
V gene: TRBV5-1
D gene: NA
clone size: NA

CDR3 protein: CSARRAGRDTGQLFF
CDR3 DNA: TGCAGTGCTAGAAGGGCTGGGAGGGACACCGGGCAGCTGTTTTTT
J gene: TRBJ2-2
V gene: TRBV20-1
D gene: NA
clone size: NA

CDR3 protein: CSVEASDSYEQYF
CDR3 DNA: TGCAGCGTTGAGGCTAGCGACTCCTACGAGCAGTACTTC
J gene: TRBJ2-7
V gene: TRBV29-1
D gene: NA
clone size: many

CDR3 protein: CATSRQGSVHTDTQYF
CDR3 DNA: TGTGCCACCAGCAGACAGGGTTCAGTCCACACAGATACGCAGTATTTT
J gene: TRBJ2-3
V gene: TRBV15
D gene: NA
clone size: many

CDR3 protein: CSADPGPGNTIYF
CDR3 DNA: TGCAGTGCCGACCCGGGCCCTGGAAACACCATATATTTT
J gene: TRBJ1-3
V gene: TRBV20-1
D gene: NA
clone size: many

CDR3 protein: CASSPYRGARTEAFF
CDR3 DNA: TGTGCCAGCAGCCCTTATAGGGGGGCCCGTACTGAAGCTTTCTTT
J gene: TRBJ1-1
V gene: TRBV7-6
D gene: NA
clone size: few

CDR3 protein: CASSLNGASTQETQYF
CDR3 DNA: TGCGCCAGCAGCTTGAACGGAGCCAGTACCCAAGAGACCCAGTACTTC
J gene: TRBJ2-5
V gene: TRBV5-1
D gene: NA
clone size: many

CDR3 protein: CASSYSRLAGNEQFF
CDR3 DNA: TGCGCCAGCAGTTACTCGAGACTAGCGGGGAATGAGCAGTTCTTC
J gene: TRBJ2-1
V gene: TRBV5-1
D gene: TRBD2
clone size: few

CDR3 protein: CASSRGSPSNYGYTF
CDR3 DNA: TGTGCCAGCAGCCGAGGCTCGCCTTCTAACTATGGCTACACCTTC
J gene: TRBJ1-2
V gene: TRBV3-1
D gene: NA
clone size: NA

CDR3 protein: CASSFVGTGGNEQFF
CDR3 DNA: TGTGCCAGCAGCTTCGTAGGGACAGGGGGCAATGAGCAGTTCTTC
J gene: TRBJ2-1
V gene: TRBV7-9
D gene: TRBD1
clone size: many

CDR3 protein: CATVSTGLTGELFF
CDR3 DNA: TGTGCCACCGTCTCGACAGGGCTCACCGGGGAGCTGTTTTTT
J gene: TRBJ2-2
V gene: TRBV19
D gene: TRBD1
clone size: NA

CDR3 protein: CASSSPRGDTDTQYF
CDR3 DNA: TGTGCCAGCAGTTCCCCTAGAGGGGACACAGATACGCAGTATTTT
J gene: TRBJ2-3
V gene: TRBV6-2/TRBV6-3
D gene: NA
clone size: many

CDR3 protein: CSARDTTSHYGYTF
CDR3 DNA: TGCAGTGCTAGAGATACTACGAGTCACTATGGCTACACCTTC
J gene: TRBJ1-2
V gene: TRBV20-1
D gene: NA
clone size: many

CDR3 protein: CASSSRGPSGRHNNEQFF
CDR3 DNA: TGTGCCAGCAGCTCAAGGGGTCCTAGCGGGAGGCATAACAATGAGCAGTTCTTC
J gene: TRBJ2-1
V gene: TRBV7-8
D gene: TRBD2
clone size: few

CDR3 protein: CAISSVGREGVYEQYF
CDR3 DNA: TGTGCCATCAGTTCCGTCGGGCGGGAGGGAGTTTACGAGCAGTACTTC
J gene: TRBJ2-7
V gene: TRBV10-3
D gene: TRBD2
clone size: NA

CDR3 protein: CASTAGLAGQETQYF
CDR3 DNA: TGTGCCAGCACCGCGGGACTAGCGGGCCAAGAGACCCAGTACTTC
J gene: TRBJ2-5
V gene: TRBV6-1
D gene: TRBD2
clone size: many

CDR3 protein: CASSRTPWRTVDVDGYTF
CDR3 DNA: TGCGCCAGCAGCCGAACCCCTTGGAGGACAGTCGATGTCGACGGCTACACCTTC
J gene: TRBJ1-2
V gene: TRBV5-1
D gene: NA
clone size: few

CDR3 protein: CATSDARQGADGYTF
CDR3 DNA: TGTGCCACCAGTGATGCCCGACAGGGGGCTGATGGCTACACCTTC
J gene: TRBJ1-2
V gene: TRBV24-1
D gene: TRBD1
clone size: few

CDR3 protein: CSASSISYEQYF
CDR3 DNA: TGCAGTGCTTCCTCAATTTCCTACGAGCAGTACTTC
J gene: TRBJ2-7
V gene: TRBV20-1
D gene: NA
clone size: many

CDR3 protein: CASSPQVGDEQFF
CDR3 DNA: TGTGCCAGCAGCCCCCAAGTTGGGGATGAGCAGTTCTTC
J gene: TRBJ2-1
V gene: TRBV7-7
D gene: NA
clone size: many

CDR3 protein: CASSLAETANTEAFF
CDR3 DNA: TGCGCCAGCAGCTTGGCTGAGACGGCTAACACTGAAGCTTTCTTT
J gene: TRBJ1-1
V gene: TRBV5-1
D gene: NA
clone size: many

CDR3 protein: CASSSPYMTNSIQYF
CDR3 DNA: TGTGCCAGCAGTTCCCCCTACATGACTAACAGCATTCAGTACTTC
J gene: TRBJ2-4
V gene: TRBV28
D gene: NA
clone size: many

CDR3 protein: CASSLRYAGRTQYF
CDR3 DNA: TGCGCCAGCAGCTTGCGGTATGCGGGAAGGACGCAGTATTTT
J gene: TRBJ2-3
V gene: TRBV5-1
D gene: NA
clone size: many

CDR3 protein: CSARDPGAGDYEQYF
CDR3 DNA: TGCAGTGCTAGAGATCCCGGGGCAGGGGATTACGAGCAGTACTTC
J gene: TRBJ2-7
V gene: TRBV20-1
D gene: NA
clone size: many

CDR3 protein: CSARDPGPGTWFF
CDR3 DNA: TGCAGTGCTAGAGACCCGGGGCCCGGGACATGGTTTTTT
J gene: TRBJ1-4
V gene: TRBV20-1
D gene: NA
clone size: many

CDR3 protein: CSAALEHTLYEQYF
CDR3 DNA: TGCAGTGCAGCCTTAGAGCATACCCTCTACGAGCAGTACTTC
J gene: TRBJ2-7
V gene: TRBV20-1
D gene: NA
clone size: many

CDR3 protein: CASSPGLVLWFF
CDR3 DNA: TGTGCCAGCAGTCCCGGACTAGTATTGTGGTTCTTC
J gene: TRBJ2-1
V gene: TRBV28
D gene: TRBD2
clone size: many

CDR3 protein: CAISSGTNTGELFF
CDR3 DNA: TGTGCCATCAGTAGCGGGACGAACACCGGGGAGCTGTTTTTT
J gene: TRBJ2-2
V gene: TRBV10-3
D gene: TRBD2
clone size: few

CDR3 protein: CASSLASREGSTDTQYF
CDR3 DNA: TGCGCCAGCAGCTTGGCCTCGCGGGAGGGGAGCACAGATACGCAGTATTTT
J gene: TRBJ2-3
V gene: TRBV5-1
D gene: TRBD2
clone size: NA

CDR3 protein: CASSLGRGAVEGYTF
CDR3 DNA: TGTGCCAGCAGCTTAGGACGGGGGGCCGTCGAGGGCTACACCTTC
J gene: TRBJ1-2
V gene: TRBV7-9
D gene: NA
clone size: NA

CDR3 protein: CASRWGESSYNEQFF
CDR3 DNA: TGTGCCAGCAGGTGGGGGGAAAGCTCCTACAATGAGCAGTTCTTC
J gene: TRBJ2-1
V gene: TRBV12-3/TRBV12-4
D gene: NA
clone size: many

CDR3 protein: CASSPVTGGANVLTF
CDR3 DNA: TGCGCCAGCAGCCCGGTTACAGGCGGGGCCAACGTCCTGACTTTC
J gene: TRBJ2-6
V gene: TRBV5-1
D gene: NA
clone size: NA

CDR3 protein: CASSRGLAGIQETQYF
CDR3 DNA: TGCGCCAGCAGCCGGGGCCTAGCGGGGATACAAGAGACCCAGTACTTC
J gene: TRBJ2-5
V gene: TRBV5-1
D gene: TRBD2
clone size: few

CDR3 protein: CASSPKGREQSAEAFF
CDR3 DNA: TGTGCCAGCAGCCCAAAGGGAAGGGAGCAATCGGCGGAAGCTTTCTTT
J gene: TRBJ1-1
V gene: TRBV7-9
D gene: NA
clone size: few

CDR3 protein: CASSLSRDYEQYF
CDR3 DNA: TGCGCCAGCAGCTTGTCCAGGGACTACGAGCAGTACTTC
J gene: TRBJ2-7
V gene: TRBV5-1
D gene: NA
clone size: many